This T cell receptor (beta chain) was sequenced during a study of blood T cell repertoires in COVID-19. Looking at the study overall: Acute and convalescent COVID-19 samples came from the United States, Italy and Spain.

V lost 5 bases to trimming and J lost 10 bases, with 24 bases between them. Germline CDR1 and CDR2: LNHNV and YYDKDF (reference sequence). The CDR3 extends over 16 amino acids. Method: immunoSEQ multiplex PCR; TCRdb's copy keeps in-frame clones and lacks some. This table holds hundreds of thousands of clones, approximately 84% found once. The chain carries TRBV15 and TRBJ2-1, with D possibly matching TRBD2 (5 bases). The sample taken for sequencing was peripheral blood. The clonotype originates from a human donor in a cohort sampled during active COVID-19. This CDR3 reads CATSRYINAIASEQFF. Written as DNA, the CDR3 is TGTGCCACCAGCCGATATATAAACGCCATAGCGAGCGAGCAGTTCTTC.